A selection of T cell receptor beta chains follows, all from one sample in a study of blood T cell repertoires in COVID-19. The protocol was immunoSEQ multiplex PCR, while the TCRdb copy is restricted to in-frame clones and leaves out a portion. The sample yields 100,000 to 120,000 clones, less than 85% seen once. The specimen sequenced was peripheral blood. Receptors were obtained from a woman of 80 years or more with acute or convalescent COVID-19. CDR3s leave out the opening cysteine and the closing phenylalanine or tryptophan. Each record gives: V gene, CDR3 protein.

>TRBV19
ASSSGTGGSNSPLH
>TRBV9
ASSVEGGTEAF
>TRBV6-6
ASSSRVANYGYT
>TRBV7-9
ASSLGHLGRKNEQF
>TRBV3-1/TRBV3-2
ASSQRQGSTGQRNNSPLH
>TRBV6-4
ASRSVMDEKLF
>TRBV7-6
ASSLSFDGDGYT
>TRBV18
ASSRDRNYGYT
>TRBV2
ASSAGTGTYSPLH
>TRBV5-1
ASSLAGASYNEQF
>TRBV2
ASVDLEETQY
>TRBV19
ASSFGGVTEAF
>TRBV11-2
ASSLYGGTSYEQY
>TRBV14
ASSQAGGAPDTQY
>TRBV9
ASSQRVGAAEAF
>TRBV20-1
SASAMLWGQESSYNEQF
>TRBV5-1
ASSWDSSYNSPLH
>TRBV5-5
ASSLASGEGYT
>TRBV27
ASRVGTDASYEQY
>TRBV7-9
ASSLRLAGGPMAGELF
>TRBV4-2
ASSPGTRNEQF
>TRBV29-1
SVDQGNTDTQY
>TRBV30
AWSLARTGLAF
>TRBV9
ASSAGTSAQETQY
>TRBV28
ASSSDSLNTEAF
>TRBV19
ASSSQQGVQETQY
>TRBV3-1/TRBV3-2
ASSQGGGNEKLF
>TRBV6-5
ASSPRLNTEAF
>TRBV3-1/TRBV3-2
ASSQGHRAPYEQY
>TRBV5-6
ASSRDYGYT
>TRBV3-1/TRBV3-2
ASSPGTGGPEKLF
>TRBV21-1
ASRGDSYYSGNTIY
>TRBV6-6
ASSYGLGGYNSPLH
>TRBV4-2
ASSPHRASGNRLAKNIQY